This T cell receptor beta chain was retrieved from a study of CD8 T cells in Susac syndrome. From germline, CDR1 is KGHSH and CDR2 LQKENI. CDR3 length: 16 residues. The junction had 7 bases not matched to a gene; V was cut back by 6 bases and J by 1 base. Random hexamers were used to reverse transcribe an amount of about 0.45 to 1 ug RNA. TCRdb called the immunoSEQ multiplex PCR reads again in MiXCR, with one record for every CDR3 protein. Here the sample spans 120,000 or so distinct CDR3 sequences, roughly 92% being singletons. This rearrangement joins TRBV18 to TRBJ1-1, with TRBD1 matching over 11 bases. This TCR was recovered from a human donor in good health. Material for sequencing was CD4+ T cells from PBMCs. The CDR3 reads CASSFGTGGSNTEAFF. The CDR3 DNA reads TGTGCCAGCTCCTTCGGGACAGGGGGGTCGAACACTGAAGCTTTCTTT. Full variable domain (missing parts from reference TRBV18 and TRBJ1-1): NAGVMQNPRHLVRRRGQEARLRCSPMKGHSHVYWYRQLPEEGLKFMVYLQKENIIDESGMPKERFSAEFPKEGPSILRIQQVVRGDSAAYFCASSFGTGGSNTEAFFGQGTRLTVV.